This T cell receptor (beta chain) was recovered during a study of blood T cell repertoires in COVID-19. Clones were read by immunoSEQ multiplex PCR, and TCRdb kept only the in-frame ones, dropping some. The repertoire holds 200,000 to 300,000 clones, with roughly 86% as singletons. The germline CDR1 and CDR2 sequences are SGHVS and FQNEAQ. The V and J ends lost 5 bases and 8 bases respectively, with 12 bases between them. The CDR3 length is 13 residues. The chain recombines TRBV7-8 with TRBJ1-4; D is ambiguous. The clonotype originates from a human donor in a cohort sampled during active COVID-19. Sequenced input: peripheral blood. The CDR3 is CASSQKLREKLFF. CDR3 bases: TGTGCCAGCAGCCAAAAGCTTCGAGAAAAACTGTTTTTT.